A single T cell receptor beta chain is shown here with its context. The data are from a study of blood T cell repertoires in COVID-19. CDR3 length: 15 residues. Trimming shortened V by 2 bases and J by 1 base, and 10 bases separated the two germline ends. CDR1 and CDR2 (germline): SGHRS, YFSETQ. Profiled with immunoSEQ multiplex PCR; TCRdb holds only in-frame clones, not every one. The table includes about 220,000 clones, 80% to 90% detected once. The chain employs TRBV5-1 and TRBJ2-1, with D unresolved. The sample comprised peripheral blood. The source is a man younger than 45 with active or convalescent COVID-19. The CDR3 sequence: CASSLGGASYNEQFF. Written as DNA, the CDR3 is TGCGCCAGCAGCTTAGGCGGTGCATCCTACAATGAGCAGTTCTTC.